The 4 T cell receptor beta chains below were found in one sample sequenced in a study of blood T cell repertoires in COVID-19. Profiling relied on immunoSEQ multiplex PCR, and the TCRdb table lists in-frame clones only, not all of them. Of around 300,000 clones listed, more than 80% are singletons. Sequenced material: PBMCs or T cells enriched from blood (not recorded which). The receptors shown here come from a woman aged 18-35 years who had recovered from COVID-19.

The chain couples TRBV3-1 (or the pseudogene TRBV3-2) to TRBJ2-4; a weak D match, TRBD1 (5 bases). Germline CDR1 is LGHDT and CDR2 is YNNKEL (reference sequence). This CDR3 spans 17 amino acids. Deletions cut 1 base from V and 0 bases from J, with 13 bases between. CDR3 nucleotides: TGTGCCAGCAGCCAAGGGGCAGGGCCAATAGCCAAAAACATTCAGTACTTC. Protein sequence: CASSQGAGPIAKNIQYF.

The count of this clone is one. This sequence joins TRBV27 and TRBJ2-2; 8 nucleotides align to TRBD1. The CDR3 loop spans 18 amino acids. V lost 6 bases to trimming and J lost 1 base; unmatched junction nucleotides: 13. Germline values: CDR1 MNHEY, CDR2 SMNVEV (reference sequence). This CDR3 reads CASSRDRGGLKNTGELFF. Here the CDR3 DNA reads TGTGCCAGCAGCAGAGACAGGGGCGGCCTAAAGAACACCGGGGAGCTGTTTTTT.

This clone was recorded once. The chain recombines TRBV9 with TRBJ2-5, with D perhaps matching TRBD2 (5 bases). Looked up from germline, CDR1 is SGDLS and CDR2 is YYNGEE. This CDR3 is built from 15 residues. V was clipped by 3 bases and J by 3 bases, with 15 bases between them. CDR3 sequence (DNA): TGTGCCAGCAGCGAACGGGGAAACATAGAAGAGACCCAGTACTTC. This translates into CASSERGNIEETQYF.

The chain recombines TRBV30 with TRBJ1-1, with TRBD1 identical over 7 bases. V was pared by 3 bases and J by 1 base, with 2 bases of the junction left unmatched. There are 13 residues in the CDR3. Germline V lookup: CDR1 GTSNPN, CDR2 SVGIG (reference sequence). The CDR3 coding sequence is TGTGCCTGGAGGGGACAGTCGAACACTGAAGCTTTCTTT. Amino acids: CAWRGQSNTEAFF.